What follows is one TCR beta chain and its context. The sample originates from a study of blood T cell repertoires in COVID-19. Germline V lookup: CDR1 SGHRS, CDR2 YFSETQ. The ends lost 4 bases at V and 0 bases at J; junction bases unmatched: 4. CDR3 length equals 15 residues. The assay was immunoSEQ multiplex PCR, and TCRdb's table has in-frame clones only and misses some. This sample has fewer than 200,000 clones, with around nine tenths found just once. The sequence was collected from a young woman who had recovered from COVID-19. The sample comprised peripheral blood. The chain joins TRBV5-1 to TRBJ2-1, with 7 bases identical to TRBD2. CDR3 DNA: TGCGCCAGCAGCACCTTAGCGGGCTCCTACAATGAGCAGTTCTTC. Translation gives CASSTLAGSYNEQFF.